By frequency in the sample, the clone carrying this TCR beta chain is medium-sized. Other DNA variants within this sample encode the same CDR3. The sample originates from a study of memory CD4+ T cells and cytomegalovirus serostatus. Clones were read by immunoSEQ multiplex PCR, and TCRdb kept only the in-frame ones, dropping some. The table records 55,000 to 65,000 clones, roughly 77% of them present only once. The sort gate was single viable CD3+CD4+CD8-CD45RO+ cells for memory CD4+ T cells. This CDR3 has 12 residues. CDR1 and CDR2 from the germline V gene are SNHLY and FYNNEI. Trimming cost V 3 bases and J 3 bases, with 6 bases left between them.

The specimen sequenced was memory CD4+ T cells from blood. This TCR derives from an adult in good health and CMV-seronegative. The V gene is TRBV2, the J gene TRBJ2-7; D uncertain. The chain's CDR3 is CASSEFNYEQYF. The CDR3 DNA is TGTGCCAGCAGTGAGTTCAACTACGAGCAGTACTTC.